The 13 T cell receptor beta chains presented below share a single source sample, sequenced in a study of CD8 T cells in Susac syndrome. About 0.45 to 1 ug RNA was reverse transcribed with random hexamers. TCRdb called the immunoSEQ multiplex PCR reads again in MiXCR, with one record for every CDR3 protein. This table holds approximately 160,000 distinct CDR3 sequences, approximately 94% found once. The sample comprised CD4+ T cells from PBMCs. The receptors were gathered from a human donor with multiple sclerosis.

The chain combines TRBV12-3 or TRBV12-4 with TRBJ1-2; D remains ambiguous. Trimming pared 3 bases from V and 8 bases from J, leaving 10 bases between. The CDR3 is 12 amino acids. DNA for the CDR3: TGTGCCAGCAGTTTGTACGAGGGAGGCTACACCTTC. Translated: CASSLYEGGYTF.

The count of this clonotype is one. J is TRBJ2-3 and V is TRBV7-3; D perhaps matches TRBD2 (5 bases). Germline values: CDR1 SGHTA, CDR2 FQGTGA. V was trimmed by 3 bases and J by 6 bases, leaving 10 bases between them. CDR3 length: 13 residues. CDR3 nucleotides: TGTGCCAGCAGCTTGGACTGGACGGATACGCAGTATTTT. Encoded protein: CASSLDWTDTQYF.

The rearrangement uses TRBV3-1 and TRBJ2-7; TRBD1 or TRBD2 may be the D gene (5 bases each). Germline loops: CDR1 LGHDT, CDR2 YNNKEL (reference sequence). The CDR3 is 14 residues long. V dropped 2 bases and J dropped 2 bases, with 10 bases sitting between them. The CDR3 reads CASSQLGPTYEQYF. The CDR3, as DNA: TGTGCCAGCAGCCAACTGGGACCCACCTACGAGCAGTACTTC.

The V gene is TRBV18, the J gene TRBJ2-3, with D perhaps TRBD2 (6 bases). Germline CDR1 KGHSH, CDR2 LQKENI. This CDR3 has 16 amino acids. V lost 3 bases and J 1 base, leaving 14 bases between the germline ends. The CDR3 here is CASSPMRLEGTDTQYF. CDR3 sequence (DNA): TGTGCCAGCTCACCCATGAGACTAGAAGGCACAGATACGCAGTATTTT.

The chain combines TRBV30 with TRBJ2-5; tentative D call: TRBD2 (6 bases). Trimming pared 2 bases from V and 3 bases from J, leaving 13 bases between. CDR1 is GTSNPN and CDR2 is SVGIG in the germline V gene (reference sequence). This CDR3 contains 14 residues. The CDR3 spells CAWSSLAPEETQYF. The CDR3 DNA sequence: TGTGCCTGGAGTTCCCTAGCGCCAGAAGAGACCCAGTACTTC.

This clonotype occurred a few times. The chain links TRBV13 to TRBJ2-1; D is possibly TRBD1 or TRBD2 (5 bases each). Germline CDR1 PRHDT, CDR2 FYEKMQ (reference sequence). V was cut by 3 bases and J by 0 bases, with 9 bases left in between. The CDR3 is made up of 15 amino acids. CDR3: CASSLGESSYNEQFF. CDR3 DNA: TGTGCCAGCAGCTTGGGGGAGAGCTCCTACAATGAGCAGTTCTTC.

This chain uses TRBV7-3 with TRBJ2-1; 7 bases fit TRBD1. CDR1 is SGHTA and CDR2 is FQGTGA in the germline V gene. CDR3 size: 13 residues. Trimming removed 5 bases from V and 8 bases from J; junction bases left unmatched: 6. The CDR3 DNA reads TGTGCCAGCAGCCTAAACCAGGGGGATGAGCAGTTCTTC. This encodes CASSLNQGDEQFF.

This chain joins TRBV3-1 and TRBJ1-2, with 9 bases that match TRBD1. CDR1 LGHDT and CDR2 YNNKEL come from the germline V gene (reference sequence). The V segment lost 3 bases and the J segment 4 bases; nucleotides outside the gene matches: 6. CDR3 length: 15 amino acids. The DNA of the CDR3 is TGTGCCAGCAGCCATCGGACAGGGGAGGGCTATGGCTACACCTTC. Protein sequence: CASSHRTGEGYGYTF.

About this clonotype: One end of the junction varies from germline; a read error may be responsible. The chain joins TRBV20-1 to TRBJ2-3; 8 bases agree with TRBD2. Germline V gives CDR1 DFQATT, CDR2 SNEGSKA (reference sequence). The CDR3 totals 13 residues. The CDR3 loop is CSAISGGTDTQYF. The CDR3 DNA follows: TGCAGTGCTATCAGCGGGGGCACAGATACGCAGTACTTT.

CDR3: CASSVGLTSTDTQYF. CDR3 sequence (DNA): TGTGCCAGCAGCGTAGGTCTTACTAGCACAGATACGCAGTATTTT. The V gene is TRBV9, the J gene TRBJ2-3; D is ambiguous. The germline gives CDR1 SGDLS, CDR2 YYNGEE. V was clipped by 0 bases and J by 0 bases, with 8 bases between them. The CDR3 spans 15 residues.

The chain employs TRBV25-1 and TRBJ1-2, with unresolved D. V lost 4 bases to trimming and J lost 7 bases, with 4 bases between them. The CDR3 length is 10 residues. CDR1 and CDR2 from the germline V gene are MGHDK and SYGVNS. Here the CDR3 DNA reads TGTGCCAGCAGTGGAGTTGGCTACACCTTC. Translated, it gives CASSGVGYTF.

CDR3 coding DNA: TGTGCCAGCAGGGGAGGGTGGGGGAGCCAAGAGACCCAGTACTTC. Its protein product is CASRGGWGSQETQYF. The gene calls are TRBV27 and TRBJ2-5, with TRBD2 identical over 7 bases. The CDR3 covers 15 residues. Germline V lookup: CDR1 MNHEY, CDR2 SMNVEV (reference sequence). Germline trimming cut 6 bases from V and 1 base from J; bases unmatched to any gene: 8.

The chain recombines TRBV29-1 with TRBJ2-1, with D perhaps matching TRBD2 (5 bases). From germline, CDR1 is SQVTM and CDR2 ANQGSEA. This CDR3 has 14 amino acids. V was clipped by 8 bases and J by 8 bases, with 22 bases between them. The CDR3 spells CSIRTRPSSHEQFF. The DNA for the CDR3 is TGCAGCATCCGAACTAGACCCAGCTCCCATGAGCAGTTCTTC.